The T cell receptor beta chain described here comes from a study of blood T cell repertoires in COVID-19. Across the whole study: The cDNA or gDNA used as material had been derived from T cells, B-cell-depleted T cells, or PBMCs.

CDR3 length: 13 residues. Germline CDR1 is ENHRY and CDR2 is SYGVKD. V was clipped by 4 bases and J by 8 bases, with 11 bases between them. Original data processing: Quantification of nucleated cells was approximated via reference gene primer amplification. Here immunoSEQ multiplex PCR was the method, and the copy in TCRdb shows in-frame clones only, minus some. V and J calls and clone size are given by that table; D and trimming were obtained from the DNA. The sample has about 59,000 clones, 81% seen once; the top ten hold roughly 30%. Sequencing was done on a sample of peripheral blood. This sequence joins TRBV10-3 and TRBJ1-4, with D tentatively TRBD1 (5 bases). This sequence was found in a man in his sixties with COVID-19, enrolled during active disease. The CDR3 region is CAISVGVGEKLFF. For the CDR3, the DNA is TGTGCCATCAGTGTAGGGGTCGGAGAAAAACTGTTTTTT.